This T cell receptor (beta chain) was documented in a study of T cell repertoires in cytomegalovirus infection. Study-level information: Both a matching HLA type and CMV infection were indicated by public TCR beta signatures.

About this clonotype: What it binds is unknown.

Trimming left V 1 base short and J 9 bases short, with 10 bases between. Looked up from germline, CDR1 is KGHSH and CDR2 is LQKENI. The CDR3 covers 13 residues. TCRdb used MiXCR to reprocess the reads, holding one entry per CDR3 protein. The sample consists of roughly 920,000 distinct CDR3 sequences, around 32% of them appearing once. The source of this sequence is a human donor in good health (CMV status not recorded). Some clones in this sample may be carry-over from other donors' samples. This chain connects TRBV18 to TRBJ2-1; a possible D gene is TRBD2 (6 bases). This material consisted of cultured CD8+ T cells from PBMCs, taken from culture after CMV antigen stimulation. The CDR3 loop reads CASSPLQGGEQFF. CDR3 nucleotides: TGTGCCAGCTCACCACTTCAGGGAGGTGAGCAGTTCTTC.